The 31 T cell receptor beta chains below were found in one sample sequenced in a study of somatic mutations in cytotoxic T cells in rheumatoid arthritis. Here immunoSEQ multiplex PCR was the method, and the copy in TCRdb shows in-frame clones only, minus some. The sample records roughly 20,000 clones, approximately 84% being singletons. Sequenced material: CD8+ T cells sorted from blood. These receptors originate from an adult with rheumatoid arthritis.

V gene TRBV5-6 combines with J gene TRBJ1-2, with D possibly matching TRBD1 (5 bases). The V and J ends lost 0 bases and 4 bases respectively, with 7 bases between them. There are 13 residues in the CDR3. CDR1 is SGHDT, CDR2 YYEEEE, per germline. The CDR3 here is CASSLGDSYGYTF. The CDR3 DNA is TGTGCCAGCAGCTTGGGGGACTCCTATGGCTACACCTTC.

The V and J genes are TRBV29-1 and TRBJ1-1; D is unclear. Germline-derived CDR1 and CDR2 are SQVTM and ANQGSEA. V lost 6 bases, J lost 4 bases, and 12 bases lay in between. The CDR3 is 12 residues long. CDR3 sequence (DNA): TGCAGCGTCACCGGGAAGGGCACTGAAGCTTTCTTT. This codes for CSVTGKGTEAFF.

This clone is a singleton in its sample. The genes are TRBV7-2 and TRBJ1-1; no clear D. Germline V CDR1 and CDR2: SGHTA, FQGNSA. This CDR3 is built from 13 residues. Between the trimmed V and J ends, which lost 2 bases and 4 bases, there was a span of 8 bases. CDR3 amino acids: CASSLLGITEAFF. The DNA of the CDR3 is TGTGCCAGCAGCTTATTGGGGATCACTGAAGCTTTCTTT.

The chain employs TRBV19 and TRBJ2-3; D not certain. V lost 2 bases, J lost 6 bases, and 9 bases lay in between. The CDR3 covers 13 residues. Looked up from germline, CDR1 is LNHDA and CDR2 is SQIVND (reference sequence). The DNA for the CDR3 is TGTGCCAGTAGTATACCTAAAAGGGATACGCAGTATTTT. This encodes CASSIPKRDTQYF.

As DNA, the CDR3 is TGTGCCTCCCGGGCAGAAGAGCAGTTCTTC. It encodes CASRAEEQFF. V is TRBV6-6 and J is TRBJ2-1, with unresolved D. V lost 11 bases, J lost 10 bases, and 12 bases lay in between. This CDR3 has 10 amino acids. The germline V gene encodes CDR1 MNHNY and CDR2 SVGAGI (reference sequence).

The chain combines TRBV2 with TRBJ1-1, with 8 bases identical to TRBD1. The CDR3 spans 16 residues. Germline V gives CDR1 SNHLY, CDR2 FYNNEI. Trimming removed 3 bases from V and 5 bases from J; junction bases left unmatched: 11. CDR3 in DNA: TGTGCCAGCAGTGACCGGGCGGGACAGGTGGGGACTGAAGCTTTCTTT. Amino acids: CASSDRAGQVGTEAFF.

The J gene is TRBJ1-5, the V gene TRBV12-5; D possibly corresponds to TRBD1 (6 bases). This CDR3 comprises 17 residues. The V end was cut by 0 bases, the J end by 3 bases, with 15 bases between. CDR1 is LGHNT and CDR2 is FRNRAP in the germline V gene. Here the CDR3 DNA reads TGTGCTAGTGGTTTGGTACCGGGGGGCAGTTCCAATCAGCCCCAGCATTTT. Residues: CASGLVPGGSSNQPQHF.

The chain links TRBV7-9 to TRBJ2-3; D is possibly TRBD2 (5 bases). The germline V gene encodes CDR1 SEHNR and CDR2 FQNEAQ (reference sequence). This CDR3 is 15 amino acids long. The ends were cut back, 8 bases at V and 5 bases at J, with 20 bases in the middle. This CDR3 reads CASHTGNSQRDTQYF. CDR3 DNA: TGTGCCAGCCACACGGGGAACTCTCAGAGAGATACGCAGTATTTT.

V and J are TRBV13 and TRBJ1-3; weak D call: TRBD1 (6 bases). The CDR3 is 14 amino acids. Looked up from germline, CDR1 is PRHDT and CDR2 is FYEKMQ (reference sequence). V gave up 11 bases and J gave up 0 bases, with 14 bases separating them. This CDR3 is CAGTTGNSGNTIYF. In nucleotides, the CDR3 is TGTGCCGGGACTACAGGGAACTCTGGAAACACCATATATTTT.

The gene calls are TRBV2 and TRBJ2-5; 9 bases align to TRBD1. The CDR3 consists of 14 residues. J was trimmed by 5 bases and V by 6 bases; bases with no gene match: 7. CDR1 is SNHLY and CDR2 is FYNNEI in the germline V gene. DNA for the CDR3: TGTGCCAGCAGGAAACAGGGGGCCGGGGAGACCCAGTACTTC. This translates into CASRKQGAGETQYF.

The rearrangement links TRBV28 to TRBJ1-2; 8 bases match TRBD1. The CDR3 spans 14 residues. CDR1 MDHEN and CDR2 SYDVKM come from the germline V gene. V lost 2 bases to trimming and J lost 4 bases; unmatched junction nucleotides: 3. The CDR3 here is CASSLSRGPYGYTF. CDR3 bases: TGTGCCAGCAGTTTAAGCAGGGGGCCCTATGGCTACACCTTC.

The CDR3 protein is CASSPTGRTVEGDIQYF. In DNA form, the CDR3 reads TGTGCCAGCAGCCCCACCGGACGGACCGTTGAGGGGGACATTCAGTACTTC. The V and J genes are TRBV7-2 and TRBJ2-4, with a weak D call TRBD1 (6 bases). Germline lookup yields CDR1 SGHTA and CDR2 FQGNSA. The V gene lost 5 bases and the J gene lost 8 bases, with 25 bases spanning the gap. The CDR3 consists of 17 residues.

The chain has TRBV23-1 and TRBJ1-1; no definite D call. TRBV23-1 is known as an ORF, though its function is uncertain. CDR3 length: 17 amino acids. Between the trimmed V and J ends, which lost 5 bases and 4 bases, there was a span of 23 bases. Here the CDR3 reads CASSYPVVAGRGTEAFF. CDR3 DNA: TGCGCCAGCAGTTACCCCGTAGTCGCCGGGCGGGGCACTGAAGCTTTCTTT.

The chain is built from TRBV6-5 and TRBJ2-1; TRBD2 is a possible D gene (7 bases). The CDR3 consists of 14 residues. Germline V gene data show CDR1 as MNHEY and CDR2 as SVGAGI. The V end lost 6 bases, the J end lost 7 bases, and 16 bases lay between the germline ends. CDR3 bases: TGTGCCAGCAGCCTAGGGGGGGCGGGGAATGAGCAGTTCTTC. Its protein is CASSLGGAGNEQFF.

As DNA, the CDR3 is TGTGCCAGCAGTGGACAGGGGGACAATTCACCCCTCCACTTT. It yields the protein CASSGQGDNSPLHF. This chain joins TRBV6-1 and TRBJ1-6; 9 nucleotides match TRBD1. The V gene end was trimmed by 4 bases and the J gene end by 7 bases; junction bases not matched to a gene: 2. CDR3 length: 14 residues. Germline assignment: CDR1 MNHNS and CDR2 SASEGT.

This clone turned up a few times. V usage is TRBV12-5 and J usage is TRBJ2-7, with 9 bases fitting TRBD1. Trimming removed 7 bases from V and 0 bases from J; junction bases left unmatched: 7. The V gene's germline CDR1 is LGHNT and CDR2 FRNRAP. The CDR3 is 15 residues long. This CDR3 is CASDTGTGPSYEQYF. CDR3 nucleotide sequence: TGTGCTAGTGACACCGGGACAGGGCCCTCCTACGAGCAGTACTTC.

This clone was recorded a few times. The genes are TRBV6-5 and TRBJ2-7; D is perhaps TRBD1 or TRBD2 (5 bases each). The CDR3 runs to 14 residues. Trimming cost V 7 bases and J 6 bases, with 19 bases left between them. In germline, CDR1 is MNHEY, CDR2 SVGAGI. CDR3 residues: CASTPGTDASEQYF. The DNA of the CDR3 is TGTGCCAGCACCCCCGGGACGGATGCGTCCGAGCAGTACTTC.

This chain uses TRBV5-6 with TRBJ2-7; D perhaps matches TRBD2 (5 bases). V lost 0 bases, J lost 4 bases, and 11 bases lay in between. The CDR3 sequence is 14 residues long. Germline loops: CDR1 SGHDT, CDR2 YYEEEE. The CDR3 nucleotides are TGTGCCAGCAGCTTGGAGAGACTAACTTACGAGCAGTACTTC. Amino acids: CASSLERLTYEQYF. Filled out from reference TRBV5-6 and TRBJ2-7, the complete variable domain reads DAGVTQSPTHLIKTRGQQVTLRCSPKSGHDTVSWYQQALGQGPQFIFQYYEEEERQRGNFPDRFSGHQFPNYSSELNVNALLLGDSALYLCASSLERLTYEQYFGPGTRLTVT.

The chain joins TRBV7-9 to TRBJ1-5, with 7 positions matching TRBD1. The CDR3 runs 14 residues. V lost 4 bases and J lost 5; bases outside the gene matches: 5. Germline CDR1 reads SEHNR; CDR2 reads FQNEAQ (reference sequence). The CDR3 spells CASSSTGTDQPQHF. DNA for the CDR3: TGTGCCAGCAGCTCGACAGGGACCGATCAGCCCCAGCATTTT.

The chain is built from TRBV5-4 and TRBJ2-3; D is unclear. The CDR3 totals 12 residues. Germline CDR1 reads SGHNT; CDR2 reads YYREEE (reference sequence). V was clipped by 0 bases and J by 4 bases, with 3 bases between them. CDR3 protein: CASSLDSDTQYF. Here the CDR3 DNA reads TGTGCCAGCAGCTTGGACTCAGATACGCAGTATTTT.

This clone was recorded once. The V gene is TRBV19, the J gene TRBJ1-1; the D is unclear. Looked up from germline, CDR1 is LNHDA and CDR2 is SQIVND (reference sequence). This CDR3 comprises 17 residues. Trimming removed 1 base at V and 6 bases at J, with 21 bases between. As DNA, the CDR3 is TGTGCCAGTAGTATAGGCCGGTCTCAAATCGAATCCGCTGAAGCTTTCTTT. Translating it yields CASSIGRSQIESAEAFF.

The chain recombines TRBV6-1 with TRBJ2-7; 10 positions match TRBD1. In germline, CDR1 is MNHNS, CDR2 SASEGT. J was trimmed by 5 bases and V by 2 bases; bases with no gene match: 15. The CDR3 has 18 residues. In DNA form, the CDR3 reads TGTGCCAGCAGTGAAAACCCTCCAGGGGACAGGGGTGCCGACGAGCAGTACTTC. This encodes CASSENPPGDRGADEQYF.

This chain links TRBV29-1 with TRBJ1-2; 10 positions agree with TRBD1. Germline CDR1 reads SQVTM; CDR2 reads ANQGSEA. This CDR3 has 14 residues. V gave up 4 bases and J gave up 4 bases; unmatched junction bases: 6. The CDR3 region is CSVAGTGDGYGYTF. DNA for the CDR3: TGCAGCGTTGCAGGGACAGGGGATGGCTATGGCTACACCTTC.

This clone showed up just a few times. This CDR3 reads CASSVDRVLTDTQYF. CDR3 nucleotide sequence: TGTGCCAGCAGCGTAGACAGGGTCTTGACAGATACGCAGTATTTT. This sequence joins TRBV7-6 and TRBJ2-3; 7 bases map to TRBD1. Trimming took 5 bases from V and 3 from J; bases not matched to a gene: 8. The CDR3 loop spans 15 amino acids. Germline V gene data show CDR1 as SGHVS and CDR2 as FNYEAQ. The full variable domain, in which reference TRBV7-6 and TRBJ2-3 provide the parts outside the CDR3, is GAGVSQSPRYKVTKRGQDVALRCDPISGHVSLYWYRQALGQGPEFLTYFNYEAQQDKSGLPNDRFSAERPEGSISTLTIQRTEQRDSAMYRCASSVDRVLTDTQYFGPGTRLTVL.

This chain links TRBV19 with TRBJ2-1, with 10 positions matching TRBD2. CDR3 length: 19 residues. CDR1 is LNHDA and CDR2 is SQIVND in the germline V gene (reference sequence). Losses at the gene ends were 1 base for V and 4 bases for J; bases not matched to a gene: 13. CDR3 bases: TGTGCCAGTAGTATAGTAGCCCTAGCGGGGGCCCGAGGGTACAATGAGCAGTTCTTC. It codes for CASSIVALAGARGYNEQFF. Variable domain in full (rest from reference TRBV19 and TRBJ2-1): DGGITQSPKYLFRKEGQNVTLSCEQNLNHDAMYWYRQDPGQGLRLIYYSQIVNDFQKGDIAEGYSVSREKKESFPLTVTSAQKNPTAFYLCASSIVALAGARGYNEQFFGPGTRLTVL.

The chain employs TRBV5-4 and TRBJ2-7, with 10 bases that match TRBD2. Losses at the gene ends were 4 bases for V and 0 bases for J; bases not matched to a gene: 4. In germline, CDR1 is SGHNT, CDR2 YYREEE (reference sequence). This CDR3 has 15 residues. Here the CDR3 DNA reads TGTGCCAGCAGCAAAAGCGGGGGGGCCTCCTACGAGCAGTACTTC. It codes for CASSKSGGASYEQYF.

The chain uses TRBV9 and TRBJ2-1; 7 bases match TRBD1. This CDR3 has 15 residues. V was pared by 4 bases and J by 2 bases, with 6 bases of the junction left unmatched. Germline V gene lookup returns CDR1 SGDLS and CDR2 YYNGEE. The CDR3 nucleotides are TGTGCCAGCAGCACAACAGGGGTAACCTACAATGAGCAGTTCTTC. As protein: CASSTTGVTYNEQFF.

The rearrangement links TRBV10-1 to TRBJ2-7; TRBD1 matches at 9 bases. CDR1 and CDR2 from the germline V gene are WNHNN and SYGVQD (reference sequence). J lost 2 bases, V lost 4 bases, and 6 bases had no gene match. The CDR3 sequence is 15 residues long. The CDR3 protein is CASSGRTGDPYEQYF. CDR3 nucleotides: TGCGCCAGCAGTGGCAGGACAGGGGACCCCTACGAGCAGTACTTC.

This clone is classed as medium-sized (0.01 to 0.1%). The germline gene is not matched at one end of the junction; a read error may be the cause. The chain carries TRBV19 and TRBJ1-1; D is perhaps TRBD1 (5 bases). The CDR3 length is 14 residues. Per the germline V gene, CDR1 is LNHDA and CDR2 is SQIVND (reference sequence). The CDR3 loop reads CASSIGGASSLGVF. CDR3 nucleotide sequence: TGTGCCAGTAGTATAGGTGGGGCTTCCAGCCTGGGGGTCTTT.

The chain carries TRBV7-9 and TRBJ2-1; 7 bases line up with TRBD2. V trimming: 4 bases; J trimming: 4 bases; junction bases outside the gene matches: 1. This CDR3 is 13 amino acids long. Germline V CDR1 and CDR2: SEHNR, FQNEAQ (reference sequence). CDR3 region: CASSYGGYNEQFF. The DNA for the CDR3 is TGTGCCAGCAGCTACGGGGGGTACAATGAGCAGTTCTTC.

This chain joins TRBV5-1 and TRBJ2-1; weak D call: TRBD1 (7 bases). The V gene's germline CDR1 is SGHRS and CDR2 YFSETQ. Between the trimmed V and J ends, which lost 7 bases and 5 bases, there was a span of 16 bases. CDR3 size: 14 residues. CDR3: CASGQRGTDNEQFF. Here the CDR3 DNA reads TGCGCCAGCGGCCAACGCGGGACAGACAATGAGCAGTTCTTC.